A single sample gave rise to the 22 T cell receptor beta chains below, sequenced in a study of cytomegalovirus exposure and HLA in healthy donors. Use of 60 Vbeta and 13 Jbeta primers characterized the PCR. The method was immunoSEQ multiplex PCR; TCRdb's version includes in-frame clones alone and lacks a portion of them. This sample has around 100,000 clones, with more than 65% found just once. Sequencing was performed on PBMCs. The receptors stem from a woman younger than 35 in good health and CMV-seropositive.

V and J are TRBV6-6 and TRBJ1-6; D unclear. Looked up from germline, CDR1 is MNHNY and CDR2 is SVGAGI (reference sequence). There are 15 residues in the CDR3. The V and J ends lost 2 bases and 7 bases respectively, with 12 bases between them. This CDR3 is CASSYSPDSNSPLHF. For the CDR3, the DNA is TGTGCCAGCAGTTACAGTCCGGACTCAAATTCACCCCTCCACTTT.

The rearrangement joins TRBV19 to TRBJ1-5, with TRBD1 identical over 8 bases. V lost 7 bases and J lost 1; bases outside the gene matches: 15. Germline V lookup: CDR1 LNHDA, CDR2 SQIVND (reference sequence). This CDR3 comprises 18 residues. The CDR3 spells CASTSLTGGSWSNQPQHF. CDR3 DNA sequence: TGTGCCAGTACAAGTCTCACAGGGGGATCGTGGAGCAATCAGCCCCAGCATTTT.

The chain employs TRBV27 and TRBJ2-1; possibly TRBD1 for D (6 bases). Trimming left V 6 bases short and J 9 bases short, with 18 bases between. The CDR3 is made up of 14 amino acids. The V gene's germline CDR1 is MNHEY and CDR2 SMNVEV (reference sequence). As DNA, the CDR3 is TGTGCCAGCAGAAACTTCCGGACAGACGGTGAGCAGTTCTTC. Its protein is CASRNFRTDGEQFF.

This chain links TRBV27 with TRBJ2-3; TRBD2 agrees at 11 bases. J gave up 1 base and V 5 bases, and 8 bases lay outside the gene matches. This CDR3 contains 17 residues. The germline gives CDR1 MNHEY, CDR2 SMNVEV (reference sequence). CDR3 nucleotides: TGTGCCAGCAGTCAAAGACTAGCGGGATATGGCACAGATACGCAGTATTTT. It translates to CASSQRLAGYGTDTQYF.

V and J are TRBV11-1 and TRBJ2-1; no definite D call. The CDR3 length is 15 residues. Trimming removed 1 base at V and 5 bases at J, with 12 bases between. Germline assignment: CDR1 SGHAT and CDR2 FQDESV (reference sequence). CDR3 in DNA: TGTGCCAGCAGCTTAGGACCCCTCCGGGACAATGAGCAGTTCTTC. Residues: CASSLGPLRDNEQFF.

CDR3 DNA: TGTGCCAGCAGCGGAGGAGGGCGACTGGGAGCGAACACCGGGGAGCTGTTTTTT. Translation: CASSGGGRLGANTGELFF. The chain has TRBV5-4 and TRBJ2-2, with D maybe TRBD2 (6 bases). CDR1 and CDR2 (germline): SGHNT, YYREEE (reference sequence). V lost 4 bases and J lost 0, with 19 bases in between. This CDR3 region has 18 residues. Full variable domain (missing parts from reference TRBV5-4 and TRBJ2-2): ETGVTQSPTHLIKTRGQQVTLRCSSQSGHNTVSWYQQALGQGPQFIFQYYREEENGRGNFPPRFSGLQFPNYSSELNVNALELDDSALYLCASSGGGRLGANTGELFFGEGSRLTVL.

The rearrangement joins TRBV11-2 to TRBJ2-3; perhaps TRBD2 as D (5 bases). The V end was cut by 8 bases, the J end by 3 bases, with 15 bases between. The CDR3 spans 14 residues. Germline CDR1 is SGHAT and CDR2 is FQNNGV. CDR3 coding DNA: TGTGCCAGCCTCCTAGGAGGATTTACAGATACGCAGTATTTT. Translated, it gives CASLLGGFTDTQYF. Full variable domain (outside the CDR3, taken from reference TRBV11-2 and TRBJ2-3): EAGVAQSPRYKIIEKRQSVAFWCNPISGHATLYWYQQILGQGPKLLIQFQNNGVVDDSQLPKDRFSAERLKGVDSTLKIQPAKLEDSAVYLCASLLGGFTDTQYFGPGTRLTVL.

The chain has TRBV5-6 and TRBJ2-7, with 10 bases that match TRBD1. The CDR3 runs to 13 residues. Trimming cost V 4 bases and J 11 bases; bases outside gene matches: 9. Looked up from germline, CDR1 is SGHDT and CDR2 is YYEEEE. The CDR3 region has the DNA TGTGCCAGCAGCCCGGGGACAGGGGAGGGGAAGTACTTC. Its protein product is CASSPGTGEGKYF.

In its sample, this clone was seen once. The chain couples TRBV30 to TRBJ2-5, with 8 bases fitting TRBD2. V lost 1 base, J lost 4 bases, and 8 bases stayed unmatched. Per germline, CDR1 GTSNPN and CDR2 SVGIG (reference sequence). The CDR3 covers 15 residues. CDR3 protein: CAWSDGSGRGETQYF. The CDR3 DNA reads TGTGCCTGGAGTGACGGAAGCGGGAGAGGAGAGACCCAGTACTTC.

The chain carries TRBV21-1 and TRBJ2-7; TRBD2 is the table's D call, not checked against the DNA. TRBV21-1 is assigned pseudogene status. CDR3 size: 14 residues. This CDR3 reads CASRPEERSYEQYF. In DNA form, the CDR3 reads TGTGCCAGCAGGCCCGAGGAGAGGAGCTACGAGCAGTACTTC.

This chain connects TRBV2 to TRBJ1-4, with D possibly TRBD1 on 6 matching bases. The CDR3 contains 15 residues. V was shortened by 0 bases and J by 8 bases, with 13 bases between the two germline ends. Germline V gene data show CDR1 as SNHLY and CDR2 as FYNNEI. The CDR3 is CASSEARGIGEKLFF. CDR3 nucleotide sequence: TGTGCCAGCAGTGAAGCAAGGGGGATAGGCGAAAAACTGTTTTTT.

Only a few counts were recorded for this clone. V and J are TRBV11-2 and TRBJ2-7; TRBD1 is a possible D gene (5 bases). Trimming removed 5 bases at V and 1 base at J, with 15 bases between. Germline CDR1 reads SGHAT; CDR2 reads FQNNGV. The length of the CDR3 is 15 residues. DNA of the CDR3: TGTGCCAGCAGCGCCTCCAGGGTAGAATCCTACGAGCAGTACTTC. Amino acids: CASSASRVESYEQYF.

A remark on this clone: A read error is likely here: a far larger clone is one base away. The rearrangement joins TRBV4-3 to TRBJ1-2; TRBD1 might be the D (6 bases). CDR3 size: 15 residues. Germline lookup yields CDR1 LGHNA and CDR2 YSLEER. Between the trimmed V and J ends, which lost 1 base and 11 bases, there was a span of 20 bases. The CDR3 loop reads CASSQAHFTGTRYTF. CDR3 bases: TGCGCCAGCAGCCAAGCTCATTTCACCGGGACACGGTACACCTTC.

The rearrangement uses TRBV29-1 and TRBJ2-6, with D perhaps TRBD1 (5 bases). Deletions cut 2 bases from V and 0 bases from J, with 11 bases between. The CDR3 sequence is 16 residues long. CDR1 and CDR2 (germline): SQVTM, ANQGSEA. In DNA, the CDR3 is TGCAGCGTTGAAAAGGACACAGACTCTGGGGCCAACGTCCTGACTTTC. It codes for CSVEKDTDSGANVLTF. Full variable domain (outside the CDR3, taken from reference TRBV29-1 and TRBJ2-6): SAVISQKPSRDICQRGTSLTIQCQVDSQVTMMFWYRQQPGQSLTLIATANQGSEATYESGFVIDKFPISRPNLTFSTLTVSNMSPEDSSIYLCSVEKDTDSGANVLTFGAGSRLTVL.

The chain uses TRBV6-1 and TRBJ2-3; the match to TRBD2 covers 7 bases. Per germline, CDR1 MNHNS and CDR2 SASEGT. CDR3 length equals 12 residues. Trimming took 6 bases from V and 5 from J; bases not matched to a gene: 2. CDR3 region: CASRIAGDTQYF. The CDR3 DNA follows: TGTGCCAGCAGAATAGCGGGAGATACGCAGTATTTT.

The CDR3: CASSLQDQPQHF. The CDR3 region has the DNA TGTGCCAGCAGCTTACAGGATCAGCCCCAGCATTTT. The gene calls are TRBV5-8 and TRBJ1-5; tentative D call: TRBD1 (5 bases). CDR1 and CDR2 (germline): SGHTS, YDEGEE. This CDR3 has 12 residues. The ends were cut back, 2 bases at V and 5 bases at J, with 5 bases in the middle.

This clone was detected a few times. The V gene is TRBV5-6, the J gene TRBJ1-2; D is perhaps TRBD1 (6 bases). Germline CDR1 reads SGHDT; CDR2 reads YYEEEE. Trimming removed 4 bases at V and 6 bases at J, with 16 bases between. CDR3 length: 14 residues. The CDR3 DNA follows: TGTGCCAGCAGCCTACAGGGAGCTTCGGATGGCTACACCTTC. Protein: CASSLQGASDGYTF.

This clone came up once. The gene calls are TRBV2 and TRBJ1-2; a weak D match, TRBD1 (5 bases). Germline V gene sequence: CDR1 SNHLY, CDR2 FYNNEI. V lost 7 bases and J 5 bases, leaving 17 bases between the germline ends. This CDR3 is built from 14 residues. CDR3 region: CASNPQAGGYGYTF. The CDR3 DNA reads TGTGCCAGCAATCCCCAGGCGGGGGGATATGGCTACACCTTC.

The CDR3 DNA reads as TGTGCCAGCAGTTACTTTGCTCGCTCGAAGGGGGAGACCCAGTACTTC. This gives the protein CASSYFARSKGETQYF. This rearrangement joins TRBV6-5 to TRBJ2-5; a possible D gene is TRBD1 (5 bases). From germline, CDR1 is MNHEY and CDR2 SVGAGI. This CDR3 is built from 16 residues. The V end was cut by 1 base, the J end by 5 bases, with 17 bases between.

The J gene is TRBJ1-3, the V gene TRBV7-2; unclear D gene. The germline V and J ends were trimmed by 5 bases and 4 bases, with 6 bases remaining between them. This CDR3 contains 12 residues. Germline V gives CDR1 SGHTA, CDR2 FQGNSA. This CDR3 is CASSIQGNTIYF. The CDR3 DNA reads as TGTGCCAGCAGCATTCAGGGAAACACCATATATTTT.

V gene TRBV5-6 combines with J gene TRBJ2-1; D may be TRBD2 (6 bases). The CDR3 contains 14 residues. Trimming pared 1 base from V and 7 bases from J, leaving 12 bases between. Germline V gene data show CDR1 as SGHDT and CDR2 as YYEEEE. The CDR3 sequence is CASSLRRAGNEQFF. CDR3 DNA sequence: TGTGCCAGCAGCTTGAGGAGGGCAGGTAATGAGCAGTTCTTC. The entire variable domain, with the rest obtained from reference TRBV5-6 and TRBJ2-1, is as follows: DAGVTQSPTHLIKTRGQQVTLRCSPKSGHDTVSWYQQALGQGPQFIFQYYEEEERQRGNFPDRFSGHQFPNYSSELNVNALLLGDSALYLCASSLRRAGNEQFFGPGTRLTVL.

The chain recombines TRBV28 with TRBJ1-1; D remains ambiguous. CDR1 is MDHEN and CDR2 is SYDVKM in the germline V gene. This CDR3 region has 13 residues. Trimming removed 6 bases from V and 0 bases from J, with 8 bases in between. In DNA form, the CDR3 reads TGTGCCAGCAGCTCCCAGGTGAACACTGAAGCTTTCTTT. It yields the protein CASSSQVNTEAFF.